This section outlines one T cell receptor (beta chain) sequence together with its context. This record comes from a study of shared clonotypes between healthy human individuals. In germline, CDR1 is MNHEY, CDR2 SMNVEV (reference sequence). The CDR3 runs 12 residues. V gave up 5 bases and J gave up 5 bases, with 7 bases separating them. Sequencing was performed with immunoSEQ multiplex PCR; in TCRdb, only in-frame clones are kept and a portion is missing. Among more than 1,200,000 clones listed, around 98.5% were seen once. In the CD4+ fraction, cells were divided into CD45RA+ naive and CD45RA-negative memory subsets.

Sequencing input: naive CD4+ T cells sorted from blood. The subset denotes: CD45RA+ positively selected. The V and J genes are TRBV27 and TRBJ2-1, with D uncertain. The sequence was obtained from a man aged 25-40 years in good health. The CDR3 spells CASSRHNNEQFF. The DNA for the CDR3 is TGTGCCAGCAGTCGTCATAACAATGAGCAGTTCTTC.